This note documents a single T cell receptor beta chain sequence. Its antigen is unidentified. This record belongs to a study of siplizumab effects on memory and regulatory T cells. Notes on the study in general: An assignable naive or memory phenotype was lacking in roughly 80-95% of proliferating CD4+ or CD8+ clones.

Roughly 9 x 10^4 TCR templates were assayed per sample. Assay used: immunoSEQ multiplex PCR; TCRdb lists only in-frame clones, some missing. The sample records some 100,000 clones, about 93% being singletons. This clonotype was sampled from a human donor in good health. The sequencing sample was made of non-Treg CD4+ T cells sorted from blood.

The CDR3 nucleotides read TGTGCCACCGCCTTATTAGCGCGGACTGAAGCTTTCTTT. Its protein is CATALLARTEAFF. J is TRBJ1-1 and V is TRBV15; D unclear. The V end was cut by 8 bases, the J end by 5 bases, with 15 bases between. This CDR3 spans 13 amino acids. Germline CDR1 reads LNHNV; CDR2 reads YYDKDF (reference sequence). The whole variable domain, remainder taken from reference TRBV15 and TRBJ1-1, is DAMVIQNPRYQVTQFGKPVTLSCSQTLNHNVMYWYQQKSSQAPKLLFHYYDKDFNNEADTPDNFQSRRPNTSFCFLDIRSPGLGDTAMYLCATALLARTEAFFGQGTRLTVV.